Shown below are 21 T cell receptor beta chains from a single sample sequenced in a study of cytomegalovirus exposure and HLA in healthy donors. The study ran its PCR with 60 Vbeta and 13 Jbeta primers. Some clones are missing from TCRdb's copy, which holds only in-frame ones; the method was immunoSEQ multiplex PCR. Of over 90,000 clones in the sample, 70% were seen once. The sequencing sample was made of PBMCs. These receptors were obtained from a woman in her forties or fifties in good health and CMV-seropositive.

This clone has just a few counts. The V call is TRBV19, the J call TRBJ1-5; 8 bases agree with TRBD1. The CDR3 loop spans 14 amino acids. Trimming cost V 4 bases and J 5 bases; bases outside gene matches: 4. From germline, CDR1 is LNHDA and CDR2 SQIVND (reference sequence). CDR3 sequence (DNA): TGTGCCAGTAGTACTACAGGGGGGGATCAGCCCCAGCATTTT. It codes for CASSTTGGDQPQHF.

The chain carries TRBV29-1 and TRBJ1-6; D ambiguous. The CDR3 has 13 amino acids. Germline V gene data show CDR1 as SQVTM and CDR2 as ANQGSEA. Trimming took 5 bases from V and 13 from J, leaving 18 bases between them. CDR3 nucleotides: TGCAGCGTTAGACCGACCCGAGCGGATCCCCTCCACTTT. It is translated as CSVRPTRADPLHF.

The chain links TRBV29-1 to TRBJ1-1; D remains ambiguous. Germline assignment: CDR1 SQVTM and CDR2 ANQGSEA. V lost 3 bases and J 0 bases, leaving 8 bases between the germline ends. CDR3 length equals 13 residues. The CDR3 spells CSVEEGMNTEAFF. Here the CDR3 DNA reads TGCAGCGTTGAGGAGGGCATGAACACTGAAGCTTTCTTT.

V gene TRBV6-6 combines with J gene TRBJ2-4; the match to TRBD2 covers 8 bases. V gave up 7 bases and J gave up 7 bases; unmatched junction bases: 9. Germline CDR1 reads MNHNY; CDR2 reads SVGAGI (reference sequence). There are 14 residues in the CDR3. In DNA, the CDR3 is TGTGCCAGCACTCCCGCGGGGGGAACGAACATTCAGTACTTC. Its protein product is CASTPAGGTNIQYF.

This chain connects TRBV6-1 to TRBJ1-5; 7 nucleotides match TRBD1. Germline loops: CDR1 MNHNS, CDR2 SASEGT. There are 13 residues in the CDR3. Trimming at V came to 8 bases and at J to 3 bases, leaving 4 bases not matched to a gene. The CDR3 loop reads CASWGQFNQPQHF. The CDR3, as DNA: TGTGCCAGCTGGGGACAGTTCAATCAGCCCCAGCATTTT.

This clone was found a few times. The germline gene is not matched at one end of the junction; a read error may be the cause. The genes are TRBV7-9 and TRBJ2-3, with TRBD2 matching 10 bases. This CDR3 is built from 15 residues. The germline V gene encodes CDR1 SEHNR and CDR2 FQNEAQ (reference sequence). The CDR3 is CSSVKAGGSTDAQYF. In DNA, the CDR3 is TGTTCCAGCGTTAAAGCGGGAGGGAGCACAGATGCGCAGTATTTT.

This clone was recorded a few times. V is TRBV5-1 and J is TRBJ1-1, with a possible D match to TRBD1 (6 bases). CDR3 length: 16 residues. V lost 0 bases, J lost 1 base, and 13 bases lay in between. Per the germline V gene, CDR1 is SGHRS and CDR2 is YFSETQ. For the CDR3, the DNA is TGCGCCAGCAGCTTGGAAGGGGGGACTAGGAACACTGAAGCTTTCTTT. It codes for CASSLEGGTRNTEAFF.

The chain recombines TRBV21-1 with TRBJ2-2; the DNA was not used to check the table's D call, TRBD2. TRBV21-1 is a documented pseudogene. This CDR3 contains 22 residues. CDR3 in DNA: TGTGCCAGCAGCAAAAGGACAGGGGGAGGTGGTCCTAGCGGGAGTTACACCGGGGAGCTGTTTTTT. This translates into CASSKRTGGGGPSGSYTGELFF.

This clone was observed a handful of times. As DNA, the CDR3 is TGTGCCAGCAGCTTAGTCAACAGGGGCTCTGGAAACACCATATATTTT. Protein product: CASSLVNRGSGNTIYF. The chain is built from TRBV7-2 and TRBJ1-3; 7 nucleotides agree with TRBD1. Trimming cost V 1 base and J 0 bases; bases outside gene matches: 3. The CDR3 totals 16 residues. Germline V CDR1 and CDR2: SGHTA, FQGNSA.

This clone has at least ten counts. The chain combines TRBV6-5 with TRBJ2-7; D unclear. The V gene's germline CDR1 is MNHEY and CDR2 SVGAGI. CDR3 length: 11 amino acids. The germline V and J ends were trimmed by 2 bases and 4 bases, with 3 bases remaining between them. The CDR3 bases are TGTGCCAGCAGTTACGCGTACGAGCAGTACTTC. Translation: CASSYAYEQYF.

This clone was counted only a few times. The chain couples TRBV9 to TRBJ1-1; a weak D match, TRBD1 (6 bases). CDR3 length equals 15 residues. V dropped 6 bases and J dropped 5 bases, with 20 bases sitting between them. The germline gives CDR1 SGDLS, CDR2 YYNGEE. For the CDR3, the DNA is TGTGCCAGCACCAGGGGATCGCGGGTTCAGACTGAAGCTTTCTTT. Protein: CASTRGSRVQTEAFF.

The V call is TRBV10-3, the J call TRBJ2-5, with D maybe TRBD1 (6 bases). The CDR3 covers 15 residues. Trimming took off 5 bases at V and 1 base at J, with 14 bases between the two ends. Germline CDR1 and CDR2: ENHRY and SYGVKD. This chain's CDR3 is CAISLAETGQETQYF. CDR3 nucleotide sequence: TGTGCCATCAGTTTGGCGGAGACAGGCCAAGAGACCCAGTACTTC.

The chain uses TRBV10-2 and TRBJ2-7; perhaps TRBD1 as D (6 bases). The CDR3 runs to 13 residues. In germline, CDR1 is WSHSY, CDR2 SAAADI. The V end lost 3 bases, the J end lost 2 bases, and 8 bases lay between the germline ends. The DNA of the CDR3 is TGCGCCAGCAGTGACCAGGGGACCTACGAGCAGTACTTC. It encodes CASSDQGTYEQYF.

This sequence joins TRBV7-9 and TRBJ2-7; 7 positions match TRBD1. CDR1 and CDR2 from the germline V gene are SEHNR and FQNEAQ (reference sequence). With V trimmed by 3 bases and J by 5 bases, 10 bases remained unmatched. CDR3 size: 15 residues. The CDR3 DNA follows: TGTGCCAGCAGCTTGTACCGGGACAGTGGCAACGAGCAGTACTTC. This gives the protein CASSLYRDSGNEQYF.

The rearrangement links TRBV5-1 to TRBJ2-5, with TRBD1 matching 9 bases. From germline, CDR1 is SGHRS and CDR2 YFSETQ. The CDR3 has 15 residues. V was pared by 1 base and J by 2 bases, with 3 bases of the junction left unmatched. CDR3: CASSLPGTGQETQYF. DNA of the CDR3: TGCGCCAGCAGCTTGCCAGGGACAGGGCAAGAGACCCAGTACTTC.

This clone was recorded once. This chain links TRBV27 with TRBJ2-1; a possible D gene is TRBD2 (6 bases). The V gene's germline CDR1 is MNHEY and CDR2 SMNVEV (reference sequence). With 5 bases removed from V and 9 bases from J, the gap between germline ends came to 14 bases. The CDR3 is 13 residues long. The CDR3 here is CASSGIGRGEQFF. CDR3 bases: TGTGCCAGCAGTGGAATAGGGCGGGGTGAGCAGTTCTTC.

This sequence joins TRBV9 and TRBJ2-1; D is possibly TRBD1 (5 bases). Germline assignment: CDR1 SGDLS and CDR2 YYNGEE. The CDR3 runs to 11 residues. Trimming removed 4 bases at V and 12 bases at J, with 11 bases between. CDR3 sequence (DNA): TGTGCCAGCAGCAGGGGTTTTGGGCAGTTCTTC. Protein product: CASSRGFGQFF.

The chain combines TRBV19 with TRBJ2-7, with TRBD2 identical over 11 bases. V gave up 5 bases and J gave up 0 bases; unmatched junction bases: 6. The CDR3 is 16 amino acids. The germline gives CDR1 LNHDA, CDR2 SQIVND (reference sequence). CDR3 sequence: CASSSSGRRFSYEQYF. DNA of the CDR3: TGTGCCAGTAGTTCTAGCGGGAGGCGTTTCTCCTACGAGCAGTACTTC. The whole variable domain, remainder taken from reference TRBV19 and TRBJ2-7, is DGGITQSPKYLFRKEGQNVTLSCEQNLNHDAMYWYRQDPGQGLRLIYYSQIVNDFQKGDIAEGYSVSREKKESFPLTVTSAQKNPTAFYLCASSSSGRRFSYEQYFGPGTRLTVT.

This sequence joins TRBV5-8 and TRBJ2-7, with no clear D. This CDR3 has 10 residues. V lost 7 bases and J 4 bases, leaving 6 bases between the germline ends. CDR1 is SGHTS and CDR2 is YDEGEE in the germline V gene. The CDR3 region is CASGLYEQYF. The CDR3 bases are TGTGCCAGCGGCCTGTACGAGCAGTACTTC. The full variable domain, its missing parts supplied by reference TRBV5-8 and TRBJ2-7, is EAGVTQSPTHLIKTRGQQATLRCSPISGHTSVYWYQQALGLGLQFLLWYDEGEERNRGNFPPRFSGRQFPNYSSELNVNALELEDSALYLCASGLYEQYFGPGTRLTVT.

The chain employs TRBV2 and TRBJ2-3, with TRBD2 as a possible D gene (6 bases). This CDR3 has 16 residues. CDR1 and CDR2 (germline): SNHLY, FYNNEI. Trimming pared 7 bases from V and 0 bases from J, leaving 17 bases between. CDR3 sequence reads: CASNNLGGVSTDTQYF. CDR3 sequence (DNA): TGTGCCAGCAATAACTTGGGGGGTGTTAGCACAGATACGCAGTATTTT.

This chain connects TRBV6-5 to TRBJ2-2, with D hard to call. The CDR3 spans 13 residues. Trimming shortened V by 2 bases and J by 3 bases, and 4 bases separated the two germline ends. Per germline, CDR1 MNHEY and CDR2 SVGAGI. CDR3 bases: TGTGCCAGCAGTTACACTGACACCGGGGAGCTGTTTTTT. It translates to CASSYTDTGELFF.